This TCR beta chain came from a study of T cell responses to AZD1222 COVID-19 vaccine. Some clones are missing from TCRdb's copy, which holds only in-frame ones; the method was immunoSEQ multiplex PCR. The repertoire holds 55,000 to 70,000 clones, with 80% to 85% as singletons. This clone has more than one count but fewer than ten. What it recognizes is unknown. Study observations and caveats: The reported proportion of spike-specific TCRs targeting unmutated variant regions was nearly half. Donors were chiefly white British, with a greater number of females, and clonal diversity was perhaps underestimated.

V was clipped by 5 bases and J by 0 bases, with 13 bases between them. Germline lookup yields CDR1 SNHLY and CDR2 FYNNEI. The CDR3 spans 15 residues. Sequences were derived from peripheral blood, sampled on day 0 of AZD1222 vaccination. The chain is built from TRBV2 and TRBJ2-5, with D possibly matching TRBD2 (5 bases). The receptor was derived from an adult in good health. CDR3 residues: CASSLTWRDQETQYF. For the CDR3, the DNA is TGTGCCAGCAGTTTAACCTGGCGGGACCAAGAGACCCAGTACTTC. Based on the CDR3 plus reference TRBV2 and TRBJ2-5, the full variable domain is EPEVTQTPSHQVTQMGQEVILRCVPISNHLYFYWYRQILGQKVEFLVSFYNNEISEKSEIFDDQFSVERPDGSNFTLKIRSTKLEDSAMYFCASSLTWRDQETQYFGPGTRLLVL.